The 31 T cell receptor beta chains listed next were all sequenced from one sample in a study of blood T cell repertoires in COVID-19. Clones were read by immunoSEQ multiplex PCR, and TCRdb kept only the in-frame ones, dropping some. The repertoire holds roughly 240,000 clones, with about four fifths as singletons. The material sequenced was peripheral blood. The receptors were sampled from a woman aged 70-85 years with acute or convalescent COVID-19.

This chain's CDR3 is CASSQDQIPYGYTF. CDR3 sequence (DNA): TGCGCCAGCAGCCAAGATCAGATACCCTATGGCTACACCTTC. This sequence joins TRBV4-1 and TRBJ1-2; unclear D gene. The CDR3 extends over 14 amino acids. The V gene lost 0 bases and the J gene lost 4 bases, with 9 bases spanning the gap. Germline-derived CDR1 and CDR2 are MGHRA and YSYEKL.

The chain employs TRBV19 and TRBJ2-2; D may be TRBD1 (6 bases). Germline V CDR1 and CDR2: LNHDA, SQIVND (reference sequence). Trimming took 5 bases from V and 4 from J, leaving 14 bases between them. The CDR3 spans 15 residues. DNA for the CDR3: TGTGCCAGTAGTGGGGCAGGGGTGCGCACCGGGGAGCTGTTTTTT. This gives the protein CASSGAGVRTGELFF. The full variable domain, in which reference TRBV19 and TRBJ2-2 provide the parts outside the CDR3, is DGGITQSPKYLFRKEGQNVTLSCEQNLNHDAMYWYRQDPGQGLRLIYYSQIVNDFQKGDIAEGYSVSREKKESFPLTVTSAQKNPTAFYLCASSGAGVRTGELFFGEGSRLTVL.

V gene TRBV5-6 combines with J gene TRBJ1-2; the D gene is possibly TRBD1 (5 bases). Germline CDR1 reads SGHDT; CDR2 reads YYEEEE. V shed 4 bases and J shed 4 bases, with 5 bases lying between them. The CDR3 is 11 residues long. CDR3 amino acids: CASSQGYGYTF. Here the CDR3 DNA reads TGTGCCAGCAGCCAGGGCTATGGCTACACCTTC.

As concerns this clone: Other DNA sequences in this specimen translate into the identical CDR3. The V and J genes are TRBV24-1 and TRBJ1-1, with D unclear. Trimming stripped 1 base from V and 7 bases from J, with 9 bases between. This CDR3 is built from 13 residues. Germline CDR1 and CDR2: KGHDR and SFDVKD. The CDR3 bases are TGTGCCACCAGTGATTTTGCGGGAAATGAAGCTTTCTTT. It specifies CATSDFAGNEAFF.

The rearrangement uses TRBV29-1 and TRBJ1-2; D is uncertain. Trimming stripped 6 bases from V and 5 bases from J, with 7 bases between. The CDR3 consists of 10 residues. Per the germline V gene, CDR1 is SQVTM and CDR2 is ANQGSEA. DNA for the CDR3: TGCAGCGTCCTTCAGTATGGCTACACCTTC. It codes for CSVLQYGYTF.

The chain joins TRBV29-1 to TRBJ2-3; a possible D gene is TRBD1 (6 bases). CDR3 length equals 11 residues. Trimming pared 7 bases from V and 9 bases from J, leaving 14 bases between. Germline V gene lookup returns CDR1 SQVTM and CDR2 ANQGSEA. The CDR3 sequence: CSGARGTTQYF. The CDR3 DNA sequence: TGCAGCGGTGCCAGGGGAACGACGCAGTATTTT.

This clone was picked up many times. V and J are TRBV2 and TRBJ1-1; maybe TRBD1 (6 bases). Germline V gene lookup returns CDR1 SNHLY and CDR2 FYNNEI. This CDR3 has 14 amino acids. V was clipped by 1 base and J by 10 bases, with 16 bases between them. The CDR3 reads CASSEGTASKIAFF. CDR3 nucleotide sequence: TGTGCCAGCAGTGAAGGGACAGCCTCTAAAATAGCTTTCTTT.

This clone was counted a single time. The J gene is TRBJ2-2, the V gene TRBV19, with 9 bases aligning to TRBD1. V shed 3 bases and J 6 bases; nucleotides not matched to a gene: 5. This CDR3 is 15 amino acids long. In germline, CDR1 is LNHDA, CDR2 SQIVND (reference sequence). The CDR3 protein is CASSIGTGLPGELFF. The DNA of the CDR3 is TGTGCCAGTAGTATCGGGACAGGGTTACCCGGGGAGCTGTTTTTT.

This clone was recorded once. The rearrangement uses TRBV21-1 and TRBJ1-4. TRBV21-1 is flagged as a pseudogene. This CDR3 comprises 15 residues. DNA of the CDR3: TGTGCCAGCAGGCAAGAAAAGGCGGGGAATGAAAAACTGTTTTTT. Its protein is CASRQEKAGNEKLFF.

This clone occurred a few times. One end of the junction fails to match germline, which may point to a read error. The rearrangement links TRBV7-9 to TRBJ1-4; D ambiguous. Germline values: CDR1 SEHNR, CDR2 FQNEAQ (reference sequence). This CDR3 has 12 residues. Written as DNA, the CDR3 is TGTGCCAGCAGCCCAGAGAGAACAGTCCAGGTTTTT. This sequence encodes CASSPERTVQVF.

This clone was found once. The CDR3 DNA reads TGTGCCAGCAGTTCAACAGGGGGTTATCGGTCCTATGGCTACACCTTC. It codes for CASSSTGGYRSYGYTF. This chain uses TRBV27 with TRBJ1-2; 8 positions agree with TRBD1. The CDR3 has 16 residues. CDR1 MNHEY and CDR2 SMNVEV come from the germline V gene (reference sequence). The J segment lost 4 bases and the V segment lost 4 bases, leaving 11 bases of the junction unmatched.

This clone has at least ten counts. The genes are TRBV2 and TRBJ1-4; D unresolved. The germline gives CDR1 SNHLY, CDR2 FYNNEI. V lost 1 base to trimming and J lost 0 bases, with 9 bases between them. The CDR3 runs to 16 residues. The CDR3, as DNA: TGTGCCAGCAGTGAAGAGACTACAGCAACTAATGAAAAACTGTTTTTT. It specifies CASSEETTATNEKLFF.

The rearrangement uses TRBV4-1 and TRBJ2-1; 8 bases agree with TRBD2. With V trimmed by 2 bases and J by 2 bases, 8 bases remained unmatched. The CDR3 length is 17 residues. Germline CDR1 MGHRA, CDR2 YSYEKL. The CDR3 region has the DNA TGCGCCAGCAGCCAACGGGGAGCCGGGGGGGCCTACAATGAGCAGTTCTTC. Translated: CASSQRGAGGAYNEQFF.

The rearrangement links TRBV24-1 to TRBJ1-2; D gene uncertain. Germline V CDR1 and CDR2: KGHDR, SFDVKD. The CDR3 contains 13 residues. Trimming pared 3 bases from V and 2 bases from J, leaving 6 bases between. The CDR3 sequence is CATSDGGNYGYTF. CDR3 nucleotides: TGTGCCACCAGTGATGGCGGGAACTATGGCTACACCTTC.

CDR3 in DNA: TGTGCCAGCAGTTTCAGGGGGATGGGAAGCACTGAAGCTTTCTTT. It yields the protein CASSFRGMGSTEAFF. This chain links TRBV7-9 with TRBJ1-1, with TRBD1 matching over 7 bases. The CDR3 has 15 residues. Germline trimming cut 6 bases from V and 4 bases from J; bases unmatched to any gene: 11. Germline CDR1 and CDR2: SEHNR and FQNEAQ (reference sequence). The complete variable domain, with remaining parts taken from reference TRBV7-9 and TRBJ1-1, reads DTGVSQNPRHKITKRGQNVTFRCDPISEHNRLYWYRQTLGQGPEFLTYFQNEAQLEKSRLLSDRFSAERPKGSFSTLEIQRTEQGDSAMYLCASSFRGMGSTEAFFGQGTRLTVV.

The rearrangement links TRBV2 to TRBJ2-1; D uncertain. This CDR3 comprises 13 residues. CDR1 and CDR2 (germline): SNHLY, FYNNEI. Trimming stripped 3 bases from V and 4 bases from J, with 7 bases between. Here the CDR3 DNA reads TGTGCCAGCAGTGAGCCAGTTTACAATGAGCAGTTCTTC. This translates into CASSEPVYNEQFF.

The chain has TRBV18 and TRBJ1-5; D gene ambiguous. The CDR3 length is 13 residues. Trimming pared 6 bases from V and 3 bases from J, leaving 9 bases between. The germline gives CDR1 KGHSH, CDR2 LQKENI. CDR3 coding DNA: TGTGCCAGCTCTTACACCAACAATCAGCCCCAGCATTTT. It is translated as CASSYTNNQPQHF.

As DNA, the CDR3 is TGTGCCTGGAGTGTGGGCAGGGAGGAATGGGCTTTCTTT. As protein: CAWSVGREEWAFF. V and J are TRBV30 and TRBJ1-1; maybe TRBD1 (5 bases). V was shortened by 0 bases and J by 11 bases, with 16 bases between the two germline ends. The CDR3 extends over 13 amino acids. Looked up from germline, CDR1 is GTSNPN and CDR2 is SVGIG (reference sequence).

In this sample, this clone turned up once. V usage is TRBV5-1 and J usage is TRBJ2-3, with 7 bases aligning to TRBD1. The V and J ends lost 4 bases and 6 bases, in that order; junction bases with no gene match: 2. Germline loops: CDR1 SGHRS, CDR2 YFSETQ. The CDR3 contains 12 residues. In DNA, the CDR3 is TGCGCCAGCAGCCCACAGGGGGATACGCAGTATTTT. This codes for CASSPQGDTQYF. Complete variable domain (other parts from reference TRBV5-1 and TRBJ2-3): KAGVTQTPRYLIKTRGQQVTLSCSPISGHRSVSWYQQTPGQGLQFLFEYFSETQRNKGNFPGRFSGRQFSNSRSEMNVSTLELGDSALYLCASSPQGDTQYFGPGTRLTVL.

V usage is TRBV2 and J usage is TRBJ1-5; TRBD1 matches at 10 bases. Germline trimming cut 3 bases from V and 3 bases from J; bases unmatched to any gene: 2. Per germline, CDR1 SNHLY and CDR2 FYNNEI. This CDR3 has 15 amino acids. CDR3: CASSEDRGINQPQHF. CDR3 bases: TGTGCCAGCAGTGAGGACAGGGGGATCAATCAGCCCCAGCATTTT.

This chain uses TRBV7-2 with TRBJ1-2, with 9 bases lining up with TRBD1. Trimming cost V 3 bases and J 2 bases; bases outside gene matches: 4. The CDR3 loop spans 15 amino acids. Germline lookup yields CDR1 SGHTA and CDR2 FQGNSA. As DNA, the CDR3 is TGTGCCAGCAGCTTGGACAGGGGACGGAACTATGGCTACACCTTC. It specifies CASSLDRGRNYGYTF.

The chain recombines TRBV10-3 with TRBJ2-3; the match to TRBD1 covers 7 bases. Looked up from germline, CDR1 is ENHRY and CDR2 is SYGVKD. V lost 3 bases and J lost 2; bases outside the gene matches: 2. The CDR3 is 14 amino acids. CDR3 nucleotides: TGTGCCATCAGTGAAGACAGGGCCACAGATACGCAGTATTTT. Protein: CAISEDRATDTQYF.

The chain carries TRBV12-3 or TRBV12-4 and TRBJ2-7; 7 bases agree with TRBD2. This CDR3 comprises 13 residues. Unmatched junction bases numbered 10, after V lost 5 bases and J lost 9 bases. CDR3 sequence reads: CASSAGPGGGQYF. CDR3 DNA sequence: TGTGCCAGCAGTGCGGGACCGGGGGGTGGGCAGTACTTC.

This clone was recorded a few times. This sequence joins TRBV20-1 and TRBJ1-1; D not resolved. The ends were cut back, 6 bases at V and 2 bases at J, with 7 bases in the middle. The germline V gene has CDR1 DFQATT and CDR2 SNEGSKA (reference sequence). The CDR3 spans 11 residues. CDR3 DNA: TGCAGTGCAGAGTATAACACTGAAGCTTTCTTT. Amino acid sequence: CSAEYNTEAFF.

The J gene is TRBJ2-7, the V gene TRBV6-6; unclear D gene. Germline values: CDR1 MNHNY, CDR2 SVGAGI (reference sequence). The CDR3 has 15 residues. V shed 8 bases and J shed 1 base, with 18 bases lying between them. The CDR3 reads CASCTYPGQSYEQYF. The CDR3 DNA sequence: TGTGCCAGCTGTACTTACCCAGGCCAGTCCTACGAGCAGTACTTC.

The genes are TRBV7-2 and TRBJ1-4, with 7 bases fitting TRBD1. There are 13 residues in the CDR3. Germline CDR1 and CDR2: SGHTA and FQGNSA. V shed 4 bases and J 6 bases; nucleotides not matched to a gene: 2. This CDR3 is CASSWGQYEKLFF. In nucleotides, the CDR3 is TGTGCCAGCAGCTGGGGACAGTATGAAAAACTGTTTTTT. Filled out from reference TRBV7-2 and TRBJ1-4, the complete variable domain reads GAGVSQSPSNKVTEKGKDVELRCDPISGHTALYWYRQSLGQGLEFLIYFQGNSAPDKSGLPSDRFSAERTGGSVSTLTIQRTQQEDSAVYLCASSWGQYEKLFFGSGTQLSVL.

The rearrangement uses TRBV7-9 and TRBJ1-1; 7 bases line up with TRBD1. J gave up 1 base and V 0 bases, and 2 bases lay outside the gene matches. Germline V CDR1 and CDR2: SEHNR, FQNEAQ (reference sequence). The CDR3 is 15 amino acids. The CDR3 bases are TGTGCCAGCAGCTTAGCCCGGGACAGGAACACTGAAGCTTTCTTT. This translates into CASSLARDRNTEAFF.

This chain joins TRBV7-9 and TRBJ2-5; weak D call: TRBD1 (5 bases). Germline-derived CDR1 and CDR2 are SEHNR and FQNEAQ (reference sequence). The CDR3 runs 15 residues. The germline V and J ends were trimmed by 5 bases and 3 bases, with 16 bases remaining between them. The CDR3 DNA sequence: TGTGCCAGCAGCAGGAGACAGATACTTAAAGAGACCCAGTACTTC. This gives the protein CASSRRQILKETQYF. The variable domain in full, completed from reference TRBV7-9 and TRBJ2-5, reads DTGVSQNPRHKITKRGQNVTFRCDPISEHNRLYWYRQTLGQGPEFLTYFQNEAQLEKSRLLSDRFSAERPKGSFSTLEIQRTEQGDSAMYLCASSRRQILKETQYFGPGTRLLVL.

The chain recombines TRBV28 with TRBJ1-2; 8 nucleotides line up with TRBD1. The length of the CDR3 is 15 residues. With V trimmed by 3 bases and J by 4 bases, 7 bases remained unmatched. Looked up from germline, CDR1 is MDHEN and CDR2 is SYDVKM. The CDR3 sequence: CASSFPRGRSYGYTF. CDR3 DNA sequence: TGTGCCAGCAGTTTCCCCAGGGGGCGTAGCTATGGCTACACCTTC.

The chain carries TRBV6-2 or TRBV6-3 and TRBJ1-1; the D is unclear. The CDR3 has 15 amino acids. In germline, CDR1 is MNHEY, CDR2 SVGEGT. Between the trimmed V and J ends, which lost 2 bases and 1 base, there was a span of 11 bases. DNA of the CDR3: TGTGCCAGCAGTTACCCTTTGACACAGAACACTGAAGCTTTCTTT. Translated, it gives CASSYPLTQNTEAFF.

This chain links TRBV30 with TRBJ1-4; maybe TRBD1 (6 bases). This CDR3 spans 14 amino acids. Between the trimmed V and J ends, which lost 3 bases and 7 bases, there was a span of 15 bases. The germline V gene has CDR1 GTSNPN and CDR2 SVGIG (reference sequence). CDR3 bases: TGTGCCTGGAGGCGGGGGCCCTATGGTGAAAAACTGTTTTTT. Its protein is CAWRRGPYGEKLFF.